This T cell receptor (beta chain) was documented in a study of stem cell transplantation in POMP-related autoinflammatory disease. The wider study: Before transplant, CD4+ T cells skewed naive and CD8+ proportions were low. DNA chimerism showed 100% graft donor engraftment of neutrophils and platelets through one year.

Unmatched junction bases numbered 7, after V lost 6 bases and J lost 4 bases. CDR1 and CDR2 (germline): MDHEN, SYDVKM. The CDR3 loop spans 14 amino acids. As concerns this clone: Its antigen is unidentified.

Data came from immunoSEQ multiplex PCR; TCRdb stores just in-frame clones and leaves some out. The data show about 68,000 clones, roughly 93% seen once. PRAID combined immunodeficiency and autoinflammation. Findings of the study overall: Across all analyzed T-cell subsets, patients with PRAID tended toward reduced diversity and increased clonality.

This sequence originates from a human patient with POMP-related autoinflammation and immune dysregulation (PRAID). Some T cells may be the graft donor's. The gene calls are TRBV28 and TRBJ1-2, with 8 bases that match TRBD1. The sequences come from CD4+ T cells from PBMCs, collected after stem cell transplantation. In DNA, the CDR3 is TGTGCCAGCAGGCAGGGGGCGTCCCTCTATGGCTACACCTTC. Its protein product is CASRQGASLYGYTF.